A single sample is the source of the 12 T cell receptor beta chains below, sequenced in a study of cytomegalovirus exposure and HLA in healthy donors. Assay: immunoSEQ multiplex PCR; the TCRdb copy retains only in-frame clones and omits some. This sample carries more than 150,000 clones, around 84% of them seen once, and the ten largest clones take 6% to 9%. Sequencing input: PBMCs. The receptors originated from a man aged 18 to 29 in good health and CMV-seropositive.

The chain has TRBV6-1 and TRBJ2-7, with TRBD2 matching 9 bases. Germline V gives CDR1 MNHNS, CDR2 SASEGT. The junction had 8 bases not matched to a gene; V was cut back by 6 bases and J by 2 bases. The CDR3 is made up of 15 amino acids. The CDR3: CASSAGTSLTYEQYF. CDR3 nucleotide sequence: TGTGCCAGCAGCGCCGGGACTAGCCTAACCTACGAGCAGTACTTC.

This clone was observed a handful of times. The chain employs TRBV19 and TRBJ2-2; 9 bases are shared with TRBD1. J lost 5 bases, V lost 6 bases, and 7 bases had no gene match. CDR3 length: 15 residues. Per germline, CDR1 LNHDA and CDR2 SQIVND (reference sequence). DNA of the CDR3: TGTGCCAGTAGAGGGGACAGGGAGGTTACCGGGGAGCTGTTTTTT. Protein product: CASRGDREVTGELFF. The full variable domain, in which reference TRBV19 and TRBJ2-2 provide the parts outside the CDR3, is DGGITQSPKYLFRKEGQNVTLSCEQNLNHDAMYWYRQDPGQGLRLIYYSQIVNDFQKGDIAEGYSVSREKKESFPLTVTSAQKNPTAFYLCASRGDREVTGELFFGEGSRLTVL.

The rearrangement joins TRBV18 to TRBJ1-5; 11 bases fit TRBD1. Germline CDR1 and CDR2: KGHSH and LQKENI. The V segment lost 2 bases and the J segment 5 bases; nucleotides outside the gene matches: 5. The CDR3 loop spans 16 amino acids. CDR3 bases: TGTGCCAGCTCACCAGCGGGGACAGGGGGGGATCAGCCCCAGCATTTT. Amino acid sequence: CASSPAGTGGDQPQHF. Variable domain in full (rest from reference TRBV18 and TRBJ1-5): NAGVMQNPRHLVRRRGQEARLRCSPMKGHSHVYWYRQLPEEGLKFMVYLQKENIIDESGMPKERFSAEFPKEGPSILRIQQVVRGDSAAYFCASSPAGTGGDQPQHFGDGTRLSIL.

The chain employs TRBV25-1 and TRBJ2-1; TRBD1 might be the D (5 bases). Germline-derived CDR1 and CDR2 are MGHDK and SYGVNS. V was cut by 2 bases and J by 10 bases, with 15 bases left in between. The CDR3 is 14 residues long. CDR3 nucleotides: TGTGCCAGCAGTGAAGCTAGGGTTAAGGGGGAGCAGTTCTTC. Amino acids: CASSEARVKGEQFF. The full variable domain, its missing parts supplied by reference TRBV25-1 and TRBJ2-1, is EADIYQTPRYLVIGTGKKITLECSQTMGHDKMYWYQQDPGMELHLIHYSYGVNSTEKGDLSSESTVSRIRTEHFPLTLESARPSHTSQYLCASSEARVKGEQFFGPGTRLTVL.

This clone was observed a few times. The rearrangement joins TRBV2 to TRBJ1-2; maybe TRBD1 (6 bases). This CDR3 region has 12 residues. CDR1 and CDR2 (germline): SNHLY, FYNNEI. The V end lost 10 bases, the J end lost 6 bases, and 15 bases lay between the germline ends. The CDR3, as DNA: TGTGCCACCCCGACAGGAGGAGATGGCTACACCTTC. This encodes CATPTGGDGYTF.

CDR3 sequence (DNA): TGTGCCAGCAGTTTCACCGGGACTAGTTATGACGAGCAGTACTTC. Translating it yields CASSFTGTSYDEQYF. V usage is TRBV6-5 and J usage is TRBJ2-7; 8 nucleotides agree with TRBD2. There are 15 residues in the CDR3. V dropped 4 bases and J dropped 5; count of bases not matched to a gene: 10. Germline V gives CDR1 MNHEY, CDR2 SVGAGI.

The chain recombines TRBV27 with TRBJ2-1; TRBD2 might be the D (5 bases). CDR3 size: 18 residues. Between the trimmed V and J ends, which lost 6 bases and 0 bases, there was a span of 21 bases. Germline loops: CDR1 MNHEY, CDR2 SMNVEV (reference sequence). For the CDR3, the DNA is TGTGCCAGCAGGAGAAACTTCGGCGGGCATGGCTCCTACAATGAGCAGTTCTTC. Translating it yields CASRRNFGGHGSYNEQFF.

V is TRBV18 and J is TRBJ2-1; no clear D. The CDR3 spans 15 residues. In germline, CDR1 is KGHSH, CDR2 LQKENI. V lost 6 bases, J lost 0 bases, and 12 bases lay in between. CDR3 residues: CASSLQVFSYNEQFF. The CDR3 DNA follows: TGTGCCAGCTCCCTCCAGGTTTTCTCCTACAATGAGCAGTTCTTC.

The gene calls are TRBV25-1 and TRBJ2-5, with TRBD1 as a possible D gene (6 bases). Per the germline V gene, CDR1 is MGHDK and CDR2 is SYGVNS. The V end was cut by 2 bases, the J end by 4 bases, with 14 bases between. This CDR3 contains 15 residues. Here the CDR3 reads CASSEPTGLGETQYF. In nucleotides, the CDR3 is TGTGCCAGCAGTGAACCCACAGGGTTGGGAGAGACCCAGTACTTC.

Here the CDR3 DNA reads TGCAGCGTTAAGGTGCGGGATACGACCTACGAGCAGTACTTC. This sequence encodes CSVKVRDTTYEQYF. The chain has TRBV29-1 and TRBJ2-7, with D perhaps TRBD2 (6 bases). V gave up 5 bases and J gave up 2 bases, with 16 bases separating them. Germline assignment: CDR1 SQVTM and CDR2 ANQGSEA. This CDR3 spans 14 amino acids.

This chain links TRBV15 with TRBJ1-3; a possible D gene is TRBD1 (5 bases). The V end was cut by 4 bases, the J end by 3 bases, with 22 bases between. This CDR3 is 18 amino acids long. Germline loops: CDR1 LNHNV, CDR2 YYDKDF (reference sequence). DNA of the CDR3: TGTGCCACCAGCACCAGTTTGGGCAGGGTGTTCGGTGGAAACACCATATATTTT. This sequence encodes CATSTSLGRVFGGNTIYF.

The chain couples TRBV4-3 to TRBJ2-1, with TRBD2 matching over 7 bases. The V and J ends lost 0 bases and 0 bases, in that order; junction bases with no gene match: 8. Germline values: CDR1 LGHNA, CDR2 YSLEER. The length of the CDR3 is 18 residues. CDR3 DNA sequence: TGCGCCAGCAGCCAAGATTCCCCTCTAGCGGACTCCTACAATGAGCAGTTCTTC. Its translation: CASSQDSPLADSYNEQFF.